This is a list of T cell receptor beta chains from one sample in a study of blood T cell repertoires in COVID-19. TCRdb's copy holds only in-frame clones and misses some; the assay was immunoSEQ multiplex PCR. Of tens of thousands of clones listed, about 81% are singletons. Input material: peripheral blood. These receptors all come from a man older than 75 with acute or convalescent COVID-19. CDR3s include the opening cysteine and the closing phenylalanine or tryptophan. The D gene is left open where the match is weak. The listing skips clone size in some rows; elsewhere it reads once, few, many or a size class.

cdr3_aa cdr3_nt j_call clone_size v_call d_call
CASSLLGGGGRLKTQYF TGTGCCAGCAGCTTACTTGGGGGCGGGGGGCGATTGAAGACCCAGTACTTC TRBJ2-5 - TRBV11-2 TRBD2
CASGGTGQISGANVLTF TGCGCCAGCGGAGGGACAGGTCAAATCTCTGGGGCCAACGTCCTGACTTTC TRBJ2-6 - TRBV5-1 TRBD1
CASSVSTSPAETQYF TGTGCCAGCAGCGTATCGACTAGTCCCGCAGAGACCCAGTACTTC TRBJ2-5 few TRBV9 -
CASSLRSGGNQETQYF TGTGCCAGCAGTTTACGTAGCGGGGGGAACCAAGAGACCCAGTACTTC TRBJ2-5 - TRBV27 TRBD2
CASSQGAVYEQYF TGCGCCAGCAGCCAAGGAGCTGTATACGAGCAGTACTTC TRBJ2-7 few TRBV4-1 -
CASYASDSYNEQFF TGTGCCAGCTACGCGTCTGACTCCTACAATGAGCAGTTCTTC TRBJ2-1 - TRBV6-5 -
CASSLQGRFTEAFF TGTGCCAGCAGTTTACAGGGAAGGTTCACTGAAGCTTTCTTT TRBJ1-1 - TRBV27 -
CASRPRRGTVHSPLHF TGTGCCAGCAGACCCCGCCGGGGGACAGTCCATTCACCCCTCCACTTT TRBJ1-6 - TRBV2 TRBD1
CASRTGSGNTIYF TGTGCCAGTAGAACGGGGTCGGGAAACACCATATATTTT TRBJ1-3 - TRBV19 -
CASSSAGGGSAEAFF TGTGCCAGCAGTTCCGCAGGGGGCGGATCCGCTGAAGCTTTCTTT TRBJ1-1 - TRBV6-6 TRBD1
CASSLGGGSYNEQFF TGTGCCAGCAGCTTGGGCGGGGGTTCCTACAATGAGCAGTTCTTC TRBJ2-1 - TRBV11-3 TRBD2
CASSLGTGAIGELFF TGTGCCAGCAGCCTGGGGACAGGGGCAATCGGGGAGCTGTTTTTT TRBJ2-2 few TRBV14 TRBD1
CASSQDIQPQHF TGTGCCAGCAGTCAGGACATTCAGCCCCAGCATTTT TRBJ1-5 few TRBV6-2/TRBV6-3 -
CASGTGGDEQYF TGTGCCAGCGGGACAGGGGGCGACGAGCAGTACTTC TRBJ2-7 once TRBV10-3 TRBD1
CASREATSGGYEQYF TGTGCCAGCAGGGAAGCGACTAGCGGGGGTTACGAGCAGTACTTC TRBJ2-7 - TRBV6-1 TRBD2
CASSWTGEEGEKLFF TGCGCCAGCAGCTGGACAGGGGAAGAAGGTGAAAAACTGTTTTTT TRBJ1-4 - TRBV5-1 TRBD1
CASSVGQGSVEKLFF TGTGCCAGCAGCGTAGGACAGGGCAGTGTCGAAAAACTGTTTTTT TRBJ1-4 - TRBV5-4 TRBD1
CASSEMAGQVSPLHF TGTGCCAGCAGTGAAATGGCAGGGCAGGTTTCACCCCTCCACTTT TRBJ1-6 - TRBV6-1 -
CASSLGTGEIYEQYF TGTGCCAGCAGTCTCGGGACAGGGGAAATCTACGAGCAGTACTTC TRBJ2-7 - TRBV2 TRBD1
CATQPAERGSSYNEQFF TGCGCCACCCAGCCAGCCGAGCGGGGAAGCTCCTACAATGAGCAGTTCTTC TRBJ2-1 - TRBV4-1 TRBD2